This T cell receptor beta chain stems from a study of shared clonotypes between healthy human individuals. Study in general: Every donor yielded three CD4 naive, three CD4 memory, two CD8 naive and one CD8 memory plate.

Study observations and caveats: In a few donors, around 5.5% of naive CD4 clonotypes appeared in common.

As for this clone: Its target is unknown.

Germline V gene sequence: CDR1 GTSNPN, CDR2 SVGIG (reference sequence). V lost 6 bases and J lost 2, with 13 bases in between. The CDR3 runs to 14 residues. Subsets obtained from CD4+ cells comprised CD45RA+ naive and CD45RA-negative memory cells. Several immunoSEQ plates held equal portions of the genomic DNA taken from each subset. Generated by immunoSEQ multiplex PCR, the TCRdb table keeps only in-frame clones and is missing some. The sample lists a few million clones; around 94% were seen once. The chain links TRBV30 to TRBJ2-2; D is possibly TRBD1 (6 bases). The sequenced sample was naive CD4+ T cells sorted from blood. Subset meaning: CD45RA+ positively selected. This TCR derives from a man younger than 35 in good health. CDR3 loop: CACDRDTNTGELFF. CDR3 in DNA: TGTGCCTGCGACCGGGACACAAACACCGGGGAGCTGTTTTTT.